The subject of this entry is one TCR beta chain. Its antigen is unknown. No much larger clone exists at a distance of one base, and base qualities are not known. The immunoSEQ Assay, a bias-controlled multiplex PCR, was used to amplify TCRbeta CDR3 regions from genomic DNA. The authors processed their data as follows. The number of nucleated cells in each sample was estimated from the amplification of reference gene primers within the assay. To quantify the absolute abundance of each unique TCRbeta CDR3 rearrangement, sequence reads were collapsed and filtered. For each sample, productive Simpson clonality was calculated as the square root of Simpson's diversity index across productive rearrangements. TCRdb provides this immuneACCESS table in a form limited to in-frame rearrangements. Some clones are lacking; in checked studies, under half of them reflect an unresolved V gene, and why the rest are absent is not known. V and J calls and clone size are copied from that table; D and trimming were computed from the DNA. The sample has more than 200,000 clones on record, around 90% of them singletons. Together, the top ten hold 11% of the sample.

Participants in the prospective study were aged roughly 18 to 90 years, lived in approximately 26 United States geographic areas, and enrolled through a virtual design. In the prospective study, participants were assigned to cohorts based on the clinical history participants reported in a screening survey and a study questionnaire. For ImmuneRACE Cohort 3, a participant was defined as recovered based on two consecutive negative NP/OP PCR tests, clearance by a healthcare professional, or resolution of symptoms. In the prospective study, mobile phlebotomists collected whole blood, serum and a nasopharyngeal or oropharyngeal swab from each participant. Prospective study participants could optionally give additional blood draws and questionnaires over a roughly 2-month period. Prospective study blood samples were shipped either frozen or at room temperature before DNA extraction. Trimming takes 11 bases off V and 4 bases off J; junction bases not matched to a gene: 7. The CDR3 holds 13 amino acids from the cysteine to the phenylalanine. This entry keeps only the CDR3 DNA: 39 bases, framed from base 1. CDR1 and CDR2 (LNHNV, YYDKDF) derive from the germline V gene (reference sequence).

The data stem from a study of blood T cell repertoires in COVID-19 (TCRdb year 2020). Regarding the research as a whole: Samples covering the acute and convalescent phases of COVID-19 were provided by collaborators in the United States, Italy and Spain. The prospective study material was composed of cDNA or gDNA derived from T cells, B-cell-depleted T cells, or PBMCs. Deeply sampled blood TCRbeta repertoires from subjects exposed to, actively infected with, or recovered from COVID-19 were included in the dataset. The repertoires were released in a freely available public database intended as a resource for research on the immune response to SARS-CoV-2. The samples were drawn from the first 160 participants of the ongoing ImmuneRACE study and from 1,254 subjects provided by 6 global collaborators. Nearly every sample came with metadata listing a de-identified subject ID, COVID-19 status, age in years and sex. Where available, HLA class I and class II types were taken from metadata supplied by the sample provider and were not determined by assay-based typing. The full study reports these points: How much clinical and demographic metadata was included differed by source and by participant, and the metadata was provided uncurated.

The receptor was isolated from a man aged 25-45 years who had recovered from COVID-19. The material sequenced was PBMCs or T cells enriched from blood (not recorded which). The chain joins TRBV15 to TRBJ2-1, with TRBD2 identical over 8 junction bases. The CDR3 protein sequence reads: CAAGTRVYNEQFF. The nucleotides read TGTGCCGCCGGGACTAGGGTATACAATGAGCAGTTCTTC.